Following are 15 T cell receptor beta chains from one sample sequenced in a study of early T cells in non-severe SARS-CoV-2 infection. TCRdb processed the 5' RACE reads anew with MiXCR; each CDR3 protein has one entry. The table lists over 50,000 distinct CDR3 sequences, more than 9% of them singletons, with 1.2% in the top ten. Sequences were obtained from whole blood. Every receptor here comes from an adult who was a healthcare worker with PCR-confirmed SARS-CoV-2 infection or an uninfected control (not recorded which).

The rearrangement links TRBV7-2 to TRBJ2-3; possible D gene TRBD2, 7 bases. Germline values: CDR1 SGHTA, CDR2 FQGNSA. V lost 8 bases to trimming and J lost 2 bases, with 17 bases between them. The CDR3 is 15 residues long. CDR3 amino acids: CASEMRGGPTDTQYF. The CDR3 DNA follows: TGTGCCAGCGAGATGAGGGGGGGCCCCACAGATACGCAGTATTTT.

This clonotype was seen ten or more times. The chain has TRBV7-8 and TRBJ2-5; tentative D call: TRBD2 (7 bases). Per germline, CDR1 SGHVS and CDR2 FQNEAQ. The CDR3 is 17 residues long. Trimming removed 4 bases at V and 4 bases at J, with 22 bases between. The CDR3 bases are TGTGCCAGCAGCTCCCTGGTACGGGGGGCACTTCTAGAGACCCAGTACTTC. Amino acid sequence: CASSSLVRGALLETQYF.

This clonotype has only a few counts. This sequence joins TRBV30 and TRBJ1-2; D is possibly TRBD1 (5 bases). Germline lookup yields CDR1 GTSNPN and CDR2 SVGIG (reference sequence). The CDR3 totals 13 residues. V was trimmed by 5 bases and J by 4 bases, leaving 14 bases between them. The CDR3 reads CAWGGPSGYGYTF. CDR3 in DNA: TGTGCCTGGGGGGGACCTTCGGGCTATGGCTACACCTTC.

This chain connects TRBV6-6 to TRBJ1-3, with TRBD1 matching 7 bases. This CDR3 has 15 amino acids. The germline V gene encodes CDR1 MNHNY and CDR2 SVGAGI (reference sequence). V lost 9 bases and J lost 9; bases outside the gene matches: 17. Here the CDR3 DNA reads TGTGCCAGTAAGAATCAGGGACAGCAGGGAGGCACCATATATTTT. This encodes CASKNQGQQGGTIYF.

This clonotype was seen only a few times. In nucleotides, the CDR3 is TGTGCCAGCAGTTTTAGGCGGGGGGGATTCACAGATACGCAGTATTTT. It specifies CASSFRRGGFTDTQYF. V usage is TRBV27 and J usage is TRBJ2-3, with 9 bases fitting TRBD2. J was trimmed by 2 bases and V by 3 bases; bases with no gene match: 6. The CDR3 consists of 16 residues. In germline, CDR1 is MNHEY, CDR2 SMNVEV (reference sequence).

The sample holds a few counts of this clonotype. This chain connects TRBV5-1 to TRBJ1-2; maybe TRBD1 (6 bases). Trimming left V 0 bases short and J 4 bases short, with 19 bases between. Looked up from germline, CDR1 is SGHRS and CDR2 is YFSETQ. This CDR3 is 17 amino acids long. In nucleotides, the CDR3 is TGCGCCAGCAGCTTGGAACCGGGACAAACTCTAATCTATGGCTACACCTTC. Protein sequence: CASSLEPGQTLIYGYTF.

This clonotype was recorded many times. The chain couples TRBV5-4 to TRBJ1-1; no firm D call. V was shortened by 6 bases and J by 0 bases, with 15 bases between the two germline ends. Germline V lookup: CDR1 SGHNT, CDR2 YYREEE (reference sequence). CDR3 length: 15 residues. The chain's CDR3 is CASNKEGSMNTEAFF. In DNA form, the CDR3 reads TGTGCCAGCAACAAGGAGGGATCCATGAACACTGAAGCTTTCTTT.

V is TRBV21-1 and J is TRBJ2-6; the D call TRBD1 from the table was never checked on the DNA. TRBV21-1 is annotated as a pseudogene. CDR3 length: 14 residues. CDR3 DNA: TGTGCCAGTATCACAGGGTCTGGGGCCAACGTCCTGACTTTC. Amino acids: CASITGSGANVLTF.

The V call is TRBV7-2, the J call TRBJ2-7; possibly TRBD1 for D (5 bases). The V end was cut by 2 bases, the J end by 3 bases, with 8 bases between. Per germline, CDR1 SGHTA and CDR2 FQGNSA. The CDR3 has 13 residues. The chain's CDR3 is CASSLQQDYEQYV. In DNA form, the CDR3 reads TGTGCCAGCAGCTTACAACAGGACTACGAGCAGTACGTC.

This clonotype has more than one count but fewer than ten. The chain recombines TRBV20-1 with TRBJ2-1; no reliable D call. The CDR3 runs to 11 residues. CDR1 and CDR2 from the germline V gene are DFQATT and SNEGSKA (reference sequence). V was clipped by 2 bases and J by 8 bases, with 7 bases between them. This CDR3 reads CSARQIHEQFF. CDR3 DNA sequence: TGCAGTGCTAGACAAATCCATGAGCAGTTCTTC.

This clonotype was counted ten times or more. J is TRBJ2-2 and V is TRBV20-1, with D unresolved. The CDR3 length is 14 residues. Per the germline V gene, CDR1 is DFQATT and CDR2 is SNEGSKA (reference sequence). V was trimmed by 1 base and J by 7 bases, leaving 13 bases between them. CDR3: CSARATDGLGELFF. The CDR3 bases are TGCAGTGCTAGAGCAACGGATGGGCTCGGGGAGCTGTTTTTT.

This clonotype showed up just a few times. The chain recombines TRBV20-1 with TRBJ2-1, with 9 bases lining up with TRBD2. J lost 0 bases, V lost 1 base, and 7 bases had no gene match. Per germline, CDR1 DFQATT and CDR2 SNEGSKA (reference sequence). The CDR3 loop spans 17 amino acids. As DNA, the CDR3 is TGCAGTGCTAGAGTCCTAGCGGGAATGAGCTCCTACAATGAGCAGTTCTTC. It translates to CSARVLAGMSSYNEQFF.

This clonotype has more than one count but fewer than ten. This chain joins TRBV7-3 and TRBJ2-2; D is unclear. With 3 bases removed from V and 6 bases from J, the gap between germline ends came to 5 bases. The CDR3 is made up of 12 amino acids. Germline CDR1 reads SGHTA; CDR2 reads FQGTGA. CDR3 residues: CASSFPAGELFF. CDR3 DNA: TGTGCCAGCAGCTTCCCAGCCGGGGAGCTGTTTTTT.

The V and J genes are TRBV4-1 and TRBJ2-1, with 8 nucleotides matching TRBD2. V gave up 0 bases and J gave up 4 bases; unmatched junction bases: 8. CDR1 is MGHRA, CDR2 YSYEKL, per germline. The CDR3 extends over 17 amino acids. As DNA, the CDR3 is TGCGCCAGCAGCCAAGATCTACCCAGCGGGGGTTACAATGAGCAGTTCTTC. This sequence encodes CASSQDLPSGGYNEQFF.

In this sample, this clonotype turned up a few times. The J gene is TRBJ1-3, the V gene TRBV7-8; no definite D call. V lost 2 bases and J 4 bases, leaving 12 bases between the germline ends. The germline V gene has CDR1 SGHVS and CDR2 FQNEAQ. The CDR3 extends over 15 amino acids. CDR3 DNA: TGTGCCAGCAGCTTACGCGGGTCAGTCGGAAACACCATATATTTT. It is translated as CASSLRGSVGNTIYF. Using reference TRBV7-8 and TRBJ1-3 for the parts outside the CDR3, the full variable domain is GAGVSQSPRYKVAKRGQDVALRCDPISGHVSLFWYQQALGQGPEFLTYFQNEAQLDKSGLPSDRFFAERPEGSVSTLKIQRTQQEDSAVYLCASSLRGSVGNTIYFGEGSWLTVV.